This section outlines one T cell receptor beta chain sequence together with its context. The data were taken from a study of blood T cell repertoires in COVID-19. Per the germline V gene, CDR1 is MNHEY and CDR2 is SVGAGI. After removal of 6 bases from V and 1 base from J, the junction contained 6 bases not matched to a gene. The CDR3 length is 15 residues. As processed by the authors: Cell counts per sample came from amplifying reference gene primers. The protocol was immunoSEQ multiplex PCR, while the TCRdb copy is restricted to in-frame clones and leaves out a portion. That table furnishes V, J and clone size, whereas the DNA furnished D and trimming. Of 170,000 or so clones detected, 60% to 80% appear once; the ten largest clones hold about 26%.

The chain has TRBV6-5 and TRBJ2-7; 10 bases line up with TRBD2. The TCR sequence derives from a woman aged 70-85 years with acute or convalescent COVID-19. The sequencing input was peripheral blood. This chain's CDR3 is CASRLGLAVSYEQYF. The DNA for the CDR3 is TGTGCCAGCAGATTAGGACTAGCGGTTTCCTACGAGCAGTACTTC.